This T cell receptor (beta chain) was found in a study of blood T cell repertoires in COVID-19 (dated by TCRdb to 2018 to 2020). For the wider study: The collaborator samples originated in the United States, Italy and Spain and spanned the acute and convalescent phases of COVID-19. The prospective study material was composed of cDNA or gDNA derived from T cells, B-cell-depleted T cells, or PBMCs. The dataset comprised deeply sampled blood TCRbeta repertoires from subjects exposed to, actively infected with, or recovered from COVID-19. The repertoires were made available in a free public database intended to serve as a resource for research on the immune response to SARS-CoV-2. Samples were obtained from the ongoing ImmuneRACE study (first 160 participants) and from some 1,200 subjects provided by 6 global collaborators. A de-identified subject ID, COVID-19 status, age in years and sex were almost always included in the sample metadata. Where HLA class I and class II types were available, the types were taken from metadata supplied by the sample provider, not from assay-based typing.

Whole blood was collected in K2EDTA tubes by collaborating institutions according to the institutions' own protocols. Collaborator samples were shipped for TCRbeta analysis as frozen whole blood, isolated PBMCs, or DNA extracted from either sample type. This clone was found many times. The specificity of this receptor is unknown. Per-base quality was not reported, and no clone a single base away is much larger than it. There are 14 amino acids in the CDR3, from cysteine to phenylalanine inclusive. Only the CDR3 part of the read is kept: 42 bases, read in frame from the first base. V is pared back by 0 bases and J by 2 bases, with 2 bases lying between the germline termini. From the germline V gene (reference sequence), CDR1 is LNHNV and CDR2 is YYDKDF. TCRbeta CDR3 regions were amplified from genomic DNA by means of the immunoSEQ Assay, a bias-controlled multiplex PCR. As for how the authors treated the data: Within the assay, amplification of reference gene primers was used to estimate how many nucleated cells each sample contained. Sequence reads were collapsed and filtered to measure the absolute abundance of every unique TCRbeta CDR3 rearrangement. For each sample, productive Simpson clonality was calculated by taking the square root of Simpson's diversity index across productive rearrangements. The clones in this table, taken by TCRdb from immuneACCESS, are in-frame only. Not every clone is retained; where verified, under half of the shortfall comes from an unresolved V gene, and the cause of the rest is unknown. V, J and clone size reflect that table, while D and trimming were determined from the DNA. The sample records around 130,000 clones, 75% to 90% of which are singletons. Jointly, the top ten make up 1.9% of the sample.

Broad study findings and their caveats: Clinical and demographic metadata were provided uncurated, with the amount varying by source and participant.

The sample consisted of peripheral blood. The chain was built from TRBV15 and TRBJ2-6; no D gene call is confident. The origin of this receptor is a man in his 70s with acute or convalescent COVID-19. This receptor carries the CDR3 CATSRDTGANVLTF. The bases read TGTGCCACCAGCAGAGATACTGGGGCCAACGTCCTGACTTTC.